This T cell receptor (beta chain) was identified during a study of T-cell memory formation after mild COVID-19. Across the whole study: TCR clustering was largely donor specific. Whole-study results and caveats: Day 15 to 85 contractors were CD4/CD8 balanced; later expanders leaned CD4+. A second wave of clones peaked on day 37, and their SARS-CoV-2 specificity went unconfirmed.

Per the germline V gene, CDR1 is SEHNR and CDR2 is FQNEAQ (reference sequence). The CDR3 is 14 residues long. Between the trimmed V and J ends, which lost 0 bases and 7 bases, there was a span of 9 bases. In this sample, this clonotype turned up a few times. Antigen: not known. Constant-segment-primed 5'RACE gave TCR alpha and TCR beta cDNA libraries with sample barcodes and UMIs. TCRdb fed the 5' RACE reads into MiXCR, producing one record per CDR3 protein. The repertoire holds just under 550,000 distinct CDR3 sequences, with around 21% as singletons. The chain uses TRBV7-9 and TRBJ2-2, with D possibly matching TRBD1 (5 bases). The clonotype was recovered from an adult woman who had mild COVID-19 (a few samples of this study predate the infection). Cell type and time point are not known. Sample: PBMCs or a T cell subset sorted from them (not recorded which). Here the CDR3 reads CASSLAGPGGELFF. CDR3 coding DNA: TGTGCCAGCAGCTTAGCGGGGCCCGGCGGGGAGCTGTTTTTT.